These 15 T cell receptor beta chains came from one sample sequenced in a study of blood T cell repertoires in COVID-19. Method: immunoSEQ multiplex PCR; TCRdb's copy keeps in-frame clones and lacks some. This sample carries about 240,000 clones, about 90% of them seen once, and the ten largest clones take 3% to 4%. Input material: PBMCs or T cells enriched from blood (not recorded which). These receptors all stem from a woman in her forties with acute COVID-19.

This rearrangement joins TRBV12-3 or TRBV12-4 to TRBJ1-4; D call uncertain. The CDR3 spans 13 residues. Between the trimmed V and J ends, which lost 3 bases and 5 bases, there was a span of 7 bases. DNA for the CDR3: TGTGCCAGCAGTTTGTATCCGAATGAAAAACTGTTTTTT. Its protein product is CASSLYPNEKLFF.

V gene TRBV2 combines with J gene TRBJ2-1; D is unclear. Trimming cost V 1 base and J 8 bases, with 9 bases left between them. There are 13 residues in the CDR3. Germline V gives CDR1 SNHLY, CDR2 FYNNEI. The CDR3 spells CASSEEAGDEQFF. CDR3 DNA sequence: TGTGCCAGCAGTGAAGAGGCTGGAGATGAGCAGTTCTTC.

The genes are TRBV2 and TRBJ1-1; no reliable D call. The germline V gene has CDR1 SNHLY and CDR2 FYNNEI. The CDR3 sequence is 13 residues long. Trimming shortened V by 5 bases and J by 4 bases, and 11 bases separated the two germline ends. In DNA, the CDR3 is TGTGCCAGCAGTCTCCGAGTCGGCACTGAAGCTTTCTTT. Translating gives CASSLRVGTEAFF.

This chain links TRBV7-2 with TRBJ2-1; the match to TRBD2 covers 10 bases. The CDR3 has 15 residues. CDR1 is SGHTA, CDR2 FQGNSA, per germline. The ends lost 4 bases at V and 6 bases at J; junction bases unmatched: 6. DNA of the CDR3: TGTGCCAGCAGCTCGTCGGGACTAGCGTCCAATGAGCAGTTCTTC. It translates to CASSSSGLASNEQFF.

The chain uses TRBV11-2 and TRBJ2-7, with 9 bases fitting TRBD1. The germline gives CDR1 SGHAT, CDR2 FQNNGV. The CDR3 is 14 amino acids. V gave up 6 bases and J gave up 5 bases; unmatched junction bases: 8. CDR3 DNA sequence: TGTGCCAGCAGTCCCCGGGACAGGGTAAACGAGCAGTACTTC. It encodes CASSPRDRVNEQYF.

This chain joins TRBV19 and TRBJ1-1, with 7 bases aligning to TRBD1. CDR1 LNHDA and CDR2 SQIVND come from the germline V gene (reference sequence). V lost 6 bases and J lost 0; bases outside the gene matches: 4. The CDR3 contains 14 residues. The CDR3 loop reads CASRHRGMNTEAFF. CDR3 bases: TGTGCCAGTAGGCACAGGGGAATGAACACTGAAGCTTTCTTT.

The gene calls are TRBV5-6 and TRBJ2-3; the D gene is possibly TRBD2 (6 bases). The CDR3 consists of 15 residues. Between the trimmed V and J ends, which lost 0 bases and 2 bases, there was a span of 10 bases. The germline gives CDR1 SGHDT, CDR2 YYEEEE. In DNA form, the CDR3 reads TGTGCCAGCAGCTTGGATGGAGGGAACACAGATACGCAGTATTTT. Its protein is CASSLDGGNTDTQYF.

The rearrangement links TRBV12-3 or TRBV12-4 to TRBJ1-2; TRBD1 agrees at 8 bases. The trim removed 8 bases at V and 4 bases at J, leaving 3 bases unmatched. The CDR3 has 12 residues. This CDR3 reads CASGQGSYGYTF. The CDR3 coding sequence is TGTGCCAGCGGACAGGGCAGCTATGGCTACACCTTC.

With regard to this clone: An end of the junction differs from the germline gene, which may be a read error. J is TRBJ2-1 and V is TRBV6-5, with TRBD2 as a possible D gene (5 bases). Looked up from germline, CDR1 is MNHEY and CDR2 is SVGAGI. The CDR3 is made up of 13 amino acids. The CDR3 DNA sequence: TGTGCCAGCAGCCGCTCTGCGGACGCCCCGCGGGTCTTC. This gives the protein CASSRSADAPRVF.

V and J are TRBV19 and TRBJ2-3, with 7 bases that match TRBD2. This CDR3 spans 16 amino acids. The V gene end was trimmed by 5 bases and the J gene end by 4 bases; junction bases not matched to a gene: 12. Germline V lookup: CDR1 LNHDA, CDR2 SQIVND (reference sequence). In DNA form, the CDR3 reads TGTGCCAGTAGTCCCCTGGGGCGGGAGACTTCAGATACGCAGTATTTT. Its protein is CASSPLGRETSDTQYF.

This clone was detected a few times. This chain connects TRBV19 to TRBJ2-1; 15 nucleotides line up with TRBD2. Germline V lookup: CDR1 LNHDA, CDR2 SQIVND (reference sequence). The CDR3 is 14 amino acids. The trim removed 6 bases at V and 10 bases at J, leaving 4 bases unmatched. The CDR3 sequence is CASRPGLAGGEQFF. DNA of the CDR3: TGTGCCAGTAGGCCGGGACTAGCGGGAGGAGAGCAGTTCTTC.

This CDR3 reads CAIRPRGGTVPYGYTF. In DNA form, the CDR3 reads TGTGCCATCAGGCCCCGGGGGGGGACAGTTCCCTATGGCTACACCTTC. V and J are TRBV10-3 and TRBJ1-2, with TRBD1 matching over 7 bases. V gave up 6 bases and J gave up 4 bases; unmatched junction bases: 14. The length of the CDR3 is 16 residues. Germline V gene sequence: CDR1 ENHRY, CDR2 SYGVKD.

The rearrangement uses TRBV11-3 and TRBJ1-1; D is possibly TRBD1 (5 bases). CDR1 SGHNT and CDR2 YENEEA come from the germline V gene. Deletions cut 9 bases from V and 4 bases from J, with 12 bases between. The CDR3 covers 12 residues. CDR3 bases: TGTGCCAGTAGGATGGGGCTCACTGAAGCTTTCTTT. The encoded protein is CASRMGLTEAFF. The full variable domain, completed using reference TRBV11-3 and TRBJ1-1, is EAGVVQSPRYKIIEKKQPVAFWCNPISGHNTLYWYLQNLGQGPELLIRYENEEAVDDSQLPKDRFSAERLKGVDSTLKIQPAELGDSAVYLCASRMGLTEAFFGQGTRLTVV.

This clone was detected only a few times. This sequence joins TRBV2 and TRBJ1-5; TRBD1 agrees at 8 bases. The CDR3 loop spans 15 amino acids. With V trimmed by 5 bases and J by 7 bases, 10 bases remained unmatched. In germline, CDR1 is SNHLY, CDR2 FYNNEI. The CDR3 loop reads CASSRLGQETQPQHF. CDR3 nucleotides: TGTGCCAGCAGTAGGTTGGGACAGGAGACCCAGCCCCAGCATTTT.

The gene calls are TRBV28 and TRBJ1-6, with 7 bases lining up with TRBD1. This CDR3 has 23 residues. With 0 bases clipped from V and 7 bases from J, the junction kept 27 bases outside the gene matches. Germline V gene sequence: CDR1 MDHEN, CDR2 SYDVKM. The chain's CDR3 is CASSLWEGARDPWGQDKNSPLHF. The CDR3 nucleotides read TGTGCCAGCAGTTTATGGGAGGGGGCCCGGGACCCCTGGGGCCAGGATAAGAATTCACCCCTCCACTTT.